These T cell receptor beta chains were read from a single sample in a study of T-cell reconstitution after alpha-beta-depleted transplantation in children. Each CDR3 protein is one row after TCRdb ran MiXCR on the PCR reads. Of about 170,000 distinct CDR3 sequences listed, over 8.5% are singletons. The sample in question was PBMCs, obtained before TCRalphabeta/CD19-depleted stem cell transplant. These receptors were taken from a boy aged 2 to 9 with acute myeloid leukemia, due to receive a stem cell transplant. Both conserved end residues are part of each CDR3. Each record gives: J gene, V gene, D gene, CDR3 protein. D genes are given only for firm matches.

j_call: TRBJ2-3; v_call: TRBV6-4; d_call: NA; cdr3_aa: CASSDSQGTDTQYF
j_call: TRBJ2-7; v_call: TRBV20-1; d_call: NA; cdr3_aa: CSARGPTQTDYEQYF
j_call: TRBJ1-1; v_call: TRBV21-1; d_call: NA; cdr3_aa: CASSKGAFEAFF
j_call: TRBJ2-7; v_call: TRBV7-6; d_call: TRBD2; cdr3_aa: CASSPLGLAAYEQYF
j_call: TRBJ2-3; v_call: TRBV5-1; d_call: NA; cdr3_aa: CASSSALLSTQYF
j_call: TRBJ2-7; v_call: TRBV4-2; d_call: NA; cdr3_aa: CARSPGLLCCEQYF
j_call: TRBJ2-2; v_call: TRBV30; d_call: NA; cdr3_aa: CAWSAANTGELFF
j_call: TRBJ2-7; v_call: TRBV20-1; d_call: TRBD1; cdr3_aa: CSAAGQGSVYEQYF
j_call: TRBJ2-3; v_call: TRBV27; d_call: TRBD1; cdr3_aa: CAIDRDQSTDTQYF
j_call: TRBJ2-7; v_call: TRBV5-1; d_call: TRBD1; cdr3_aa: CASSSLEDRGTSGQYF
j_call: TRBJ2-1; v_call: TRBV20-1; d_call: NA; cdr3_aa: CSVLGANEQFF
j_call: TRBJ1-5; v_call: TRBV19; d_call: NA; cdr3_aa: CASNRAEPYYSNQPQHF
j_call: TRBJ1-2; v_call: TRBV2; d_call: TRBD1; cdr3_aa: CASDLRTGARGYTF
j_call: TRBJ1-2; v_call: TRBV6-1; d_call: TRBD1; cdr3_aa: CASRSTGSGYTF
j_call: TRBJ1-1; v_call: TRBV20-1; d_call: NA; cdr3_aa: CSAKRNTEAFF
j_call: TRBJ2-5; v_call: TRBV5-1; d_call: NA; cdr3_aa: CASSLEPQGLQETQYF
j_call: TRBJ2-3; v_call: TRBV18; d_call: NA; cdr3_aa: CASSPGTSTDTQYF
j_call: TRBJ2-1; v_call: TRBV3-1; d_call: NA; cdr3_aa: CASSRGAGPYNEQFF
j_call: TRBJ1-2; v_call: TRBV6-5; d_call: NA; cdr3_aa: CASKAEEGYTF
j_call: TRBJ2-5; v_call: TRBV5-1; d_call: NA; cdr3_aa: CASSREPQETQYF
j_call: TRBJ1-1; v_call: TRBV7-2; d_call: NA; cdr3_aa: CASSLDPRGGTEAFF
j_call: TRBJ2-2; v_call: TRBV4-2; d_call: NA; cdr3_aa: CASSPPERADGELFF
j_call: TRBJ2-3; v_call: TRBV20-1; d_call: NA; cdr3_aa: CSAKVAEISTDTQYF
j_call: TRBJ2-7; v_call: TRBV15; d_call: NA; cdr3_aa: CATNPRSYCSYEQYF
j_call: TRBJ1-1; v_call: TRBV20-1; d_call: NA; cdr3_aa: CSARGAGGTEAFF
j_call: TRBJ1-5; v_call: TRBV20-1; d_call: NA; cdr3_aa: CSASVRASHQPQHF
j_call: TRBJ1-1; v_call: TRBV4-2; d_call: NA; cdr3_aa: CASSPPGSGENTEAFF
j_call: TRBJ2-3; v_call: TRBV20-1; d_call: TRBD2; cdr3_aa: CSARDARTSLDTQYF
j_call: TRBJ2-2; v_call: TRBV5-1; d_call: NA; cdr3_aa: CASSYTGTGELFF
j_call: TRBJ2-1; v_call: TRBV6-4; d_call: NA; cdr3_aa: CATSVRGEGNEQFF
j_call: TRBJ1-2; v_call: TRBV5-4; d_call: NA; cdr3_aa: CASRGLGNYGYTF
j_call: TRBJ2-2; v_call: TRBV6-1; d_call: TRBD2; cdr3_aa: CASSEIAGEGTGELFF
j_call: TRBJ2-2; v_call: TRBV20-1; d_call: TRBD2; cdr3_aa: CSARGLAGQTGELFF
j_call: TRBJ2-3; v_call: TRBV5-6; d_call: TRBD1; cdr3_aa: CASSLGDSYTQYF
j_call: TRBJ2-3; v_call: TRBV6-1; d_call: TRBD2; cdr3_aa: CASSGLAGADTQYF
j_call: TRBJ2-7; v_call: TRBV28; d_call: NA; cdr3_aa: CASSFGGSYEQYF
j_call: TRBJ2-1; v_call: TRBV7-7; d_call: NA; cdr3_aa: CASSRTGFDEQFF
j_call: TRBJ2-7; v_call: TRBV7-9; d_call: NA; cdr3_aa: CASSQGQYEQYF
j_call: TRBJ2-7; v_call: TRBV7-3; d_call: TRBD1; cdr3_aa: CASSSPGTDYEQYF
j_call: TRBJ2-1; v_call: TRBV12-3/TRBV12-4; d_call: NA; cdr3_aa: CASSFRGSISYNEQFF
j_call: TRBJ2-1; v_call: TRBV14; d_call: TRBD2; cdr3_aa: CASSQEEREGCNEQFF
j_call: TRBJ1-5; v_call: TRBV20-1; d_call: NA; cdr3_aa: CSAKPGPWESEPQHF